This record looks at one TCR beta chain sequence and its context. The antigen is unknown. The data stem from a study of naive CD8 T cells in extremely preterm neonates. The CDR3 runs to 14 residues. CDR1 is SGDLS, CDR2 YYNGEE, per germline. The V segment lost 4 bases and the J segment 6 bases; nucleotides outside the gene matches: 6. Regarding the study as a whole: Preterm neonates had significantly lower iChao1 richness than other age groups. Compared with older groups, preterm CDR3s were shorter, with fewer N additions and less trimming.

Libraries were prepared by immunoSEQ multiplex PCR; TCRdb keeps only in-frame clonotypes and omits some of them. The data show approximately 6,000 clones, with approximately 98% seen just once and 0.95% to 1.5% held by the top ten. Healthy nonsmoking adults and healthy children aged roughly 16-60 months donated peripheral blood. The TCR was taken from a human donor in good health. Specimen: naive CD8+ T cells from blood. The chain recombines TRBV9 with TRBJ2-3, with 9 bases fitting TRBD1. CDR3: CASSTRTGADTQYF. In DNA form, the CDR3 reads TGTGCCAGCAGCACACGGACAGGGGCCGATACGCAGTATTTT.